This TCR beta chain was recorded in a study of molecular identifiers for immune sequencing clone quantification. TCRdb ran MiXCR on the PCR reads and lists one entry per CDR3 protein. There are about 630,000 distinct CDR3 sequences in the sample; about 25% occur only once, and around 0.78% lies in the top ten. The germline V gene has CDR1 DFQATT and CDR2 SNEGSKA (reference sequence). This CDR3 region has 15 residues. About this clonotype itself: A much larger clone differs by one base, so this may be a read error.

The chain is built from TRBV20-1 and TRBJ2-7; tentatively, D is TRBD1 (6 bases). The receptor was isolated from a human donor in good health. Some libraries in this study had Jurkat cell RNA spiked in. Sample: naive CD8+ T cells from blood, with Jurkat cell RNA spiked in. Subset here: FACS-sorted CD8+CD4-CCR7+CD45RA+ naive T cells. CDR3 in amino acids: CSADETGPSSYEPYF. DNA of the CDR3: TGCAGTGCCGATGAAACAGGGCCGAGCTCCTACGAGCCGTACTTC.